The entry that follows covers one TCR beta chain sequence. Its antigen is undetermined. V dropped 4 bases and J dropped 0 bases, with 10 bases sitting between them. This CDR3 is 14 amino acids long. CDR1 and CDR2 from the germline V gene are SGHRS and YFSETQ. Use of 60 Vbeta and 13 Jbeta primers characterized the PCR. Authors' data handling: Counted up in a later analysis, unique TCR beta chains came to 65 million to 80 million, with around 10 million shared. Only in-frame clones appear in the TCRdb table, and some are missing; sequencing was by immunoSEQ multiplex PCR. V and J calls and clone size are given by that table; D and trimming were obtained from the DNA. The sample consists of under 150,000 clones, around 75% of them appearing once. The data originate from a study of cytomegalovirus exposure and HLA in healthy donors. Study-wide results and caveats: It was in a later analysis that TCR association rates were seen to vary by HLA locus, highest for DRB1 and lowest for HLA-C. An analysis was carried out later, and it reportedly showed fewer N-insertions in an Asian-associated ancestry cluster than the approximately 610-donor mean. TCR beta V- and J-gene trimming, according to a later analysis, was linked to a missense DCLRE1C variant.

The sequence came from a man in his thirties or forties in good health and CMV-seronegative. Sequencing was performed on PBMCs. The V gene is TRBV5-1, the J gene TRBJ2-5; tentative D call: TRBD1 (6 bases). CDR3 nucleotide sequence: TGCGCCAGCAGCATCGGGACAAACCAAGAGACCCAGTACTTC. It is translated as CASSIGTNQETQYF.